These 11 T cell receptor beta chains came from one sample sequenced in a study of T cells in women clearing cervical HPV infection. Sequenced by immunoSEQ multiplex PCR; TCRdb stores in-frame clones only, minus some. The specimen's table records about 30,000 clones. Material: blood buffy coat. The receptors were gathered from a woman between 18 and 70 years old with a cervical HPV16 infection that either progressed to CIN3+ or cleared (not recorded which).

The sequenced part of the CDR3 DNA is TGTGCCAGCAGTGAAAATTGGGCAGGGAATTCACCG. Amino acid sequence: CASSENWAGNSP. In full, the CDR3 is CASSENWAGNSPLFF. The chain uses TRBV6-1 and TRBJ2-2; possible D gene TRBD1, 5 bases. The read ends 3 residues early relative to the CDR3; the germline J gene fills the gap. The CDR3 consists of 15 residues. Germline loops: CDR1 MNHNS, CDR2 SASEGT.

A note on this clone: The CDR3 is cut off 3 residues early in the read; its end comes from the germline J gene. The chain uses TRBV7-2 and TRBJ2-7; D is perhaps TRBD2 (5 bases). The CDR3 covers 12 residues. Germline V gene lookup returns CDR1 SGHTA and CDR2 FQGNSA. V was trimmed by 7 bases and J by 6 bases, leaving 13 bases between them. Partial CDR3 DNA: TGTGCCAGCACCATGGTCGCGGGCGAG. Translation: CASTMVAGE. The entire CDR3 protein is CASTMVAGEQYF.

For this clone: The CDR3 end lies 3 residues beyond the end of the read and is filled in from the germline J gene. The J gene is TRBJ2-1, the V gene TRBV19; 7 positions match TRBD1. CDR1 is LNHDA, CDR2 SQIVND, per germline (reference sequence). The CDR3 length is 16 residues. V dropped 2 bases and J dropped 5; count of bases not matched to a gene: 9. The CDR3 spells CASSIQLAGGNNEQFF. CDR3 DNA (partial): TGTGCCAGTAGTATACAGTTAGCAGGGGGTAACAATGAG.

Turning to this clone: The read gets to within 3 residues of the CDR3 end, and the germline J gene fills in the rest. J is TRBJ2-5 and V is TRBV19; TRBD1 matches 8 bases. The V and J ends lost 9 bases and 4 bases, in that order; junction bases with no gene match: 7. Germline assignment: CDR1 LNHDA and CDR2 SQIVND (reference sequence). CDR3 length equals 13 residues. The CDR3 protein is CASRQGRGETQYF. CDR3 DNA (partial): TGTGCCAGCCGACAGGGGCGGGGAGAGACC. Combining the CDR3 with reference TRBV19 and TRBJ2-5 gives the whole variable domain DGGITQSPKYLFRKEGQNVTLSCEQNLNHDAMYWYRQDPGQGLRLIYYSQIVNDFQKGDIAEGYSVSREKKESFPLTVTSAQKNPTAFYLCASRQGRGETQYFGPGTRLLVL.

Here the CDR3 reads CASSAQRLSNYGYTF. The CDR3 DNA, read in part, is TGTGCCAGCAGCGCCCAGCGTTTGTCTAACTATGGC. The chain combines TRBV7-9 with TRBJ1-2; D gene unclear. From the germline J gene comes the end of the CDR3, since the read stops 3 residues before it. This CDR3 is built from 15 residues. The germline V and J ends were trimmed by 5 bases and 0 bases, with 13 bases remaining between them. CDR1 and CDR2 (germline): SEHNR, FQNEAQ (reference sequence).

Regarding this clone: The CDR3 end lies 3 residues beyond the end of the read and is filled in from the germline J gene. The rearrangement joins TRBV19 to TRBJ2-5, with D perhaps TRBD2 (5 bases). The CDR3 length is 15 residues. The germline CDR1 and CDR2 sequences are LNHDA and SQIVND (reference sequence). The germline V and J ends were trimmed by 9 bases and 1 base, with 18 bases remaining between them. CDR3: CASRTRAASQETQYF. Incomplete CDR3 DNA: TGTGCCAGCAGGACGCGGGCGGCCTCCCAAGAGACC.

Points on this clone: The sequenced fragment ends 3 residues before the CDR3 boundary, so the rest is inferred from the germline J gene. The V call is TRBV5-6, the J call TRBJ1-1; D is possibly TRBD1 (5 bases). The CDR3 is made up of 12 amino acids. Trimming removed 2 bases from V and 6 bases from J, with 8 bases in between. CDR1 and CDR2 from the germline V gene are SGHDT and YYEEEE. The CDR3 reads CASSFSQAEAFF. CDR3 DNA (partial): TGTGCCAGCAGCTTTTCACAGGCTGAA.

With respect to this clone: The DNA ends 3 residues before the CDR3 does, and the rest of the CDR3 is filled in from the germline J gene. The rearrangement uses TRBV19 and TRBJ2-7, with TRBD1 as a possible D gene (6 bases). Trimming cost V 2 bases and J 4 bases, with 15 bases left between them. This CDR3 is 15 amino acids long. In germline, CDR1 is LNHDA, CDR2 SQIVND (reference sequence). The CDR3 DNA, read in part, is TGTGCCAGTAGTATAAGAGACAGGAATAGATACGAG. It specifies CASSIRDRNRYE. The entire CDR3 protein is CASSIRDRNRYEQYF.

About this clone: The read is 3 residues too short to cover the CDR3 end, so that end is filled in from the germline J gene. This sequence joins TRBV18 and TRBJ2-3; the match to TRBD1 covers 8 bases. This CDR3 comprises 13 residues. CDR1 is KGHSH and CDR2 is LQKENI in the germline V gene. The sequenced part of the CDR3 DNA is TGTGCCAGCTCGCTGGACAGGGAGGAGACG. The encoded protein is CASSLDREET. From start to end, the CDR3 is CASSLDREETQYF.

On this clone: The read gets to within 3 residues of the CDR3 end, and the germline J gene fills in the rest. This chain uses TRBV19 with TRBJ2-7; TRBD2 agrees at 10 bases. Germline CDR1 and CDR2: LNHDA and SQIVND (reference sequence). V shed 6 bases and J 4 bases; nucleotides not matched to a gene: 18. CDR3 length: 18 amino acids. This CDR3 reads CASSPRRSRGLAHYEQYF. The CDR3 DNA, read in part, is TGTGCCAGTAGCCCAAGACGGTCAAGGGGACTAGCGCATTACGAG.

Comments on this clone: Read data end 3 residues before the CDR3 end; the end is taken from the germline J gene. V usage is TRBV20-1 and J usage is TRBJ2-3; 9 bases map to TRBD2. This CDR3 comprises 15 residues. J gave up 3 bases and V 1 base, and 5 bases lay outside the gene matches. CDR1 is DFQATT and CDR2 is SNEGSKA in the germline V gene (reference sequence). The sequenced part of the CDR3 DNA is TGCAGTGCTAGAGCCCTTAGCGGGGGAACAGATACG. Its protein is CSARALSGGTDT. The whole CDR3 is CSARALSGGTDTQYF.